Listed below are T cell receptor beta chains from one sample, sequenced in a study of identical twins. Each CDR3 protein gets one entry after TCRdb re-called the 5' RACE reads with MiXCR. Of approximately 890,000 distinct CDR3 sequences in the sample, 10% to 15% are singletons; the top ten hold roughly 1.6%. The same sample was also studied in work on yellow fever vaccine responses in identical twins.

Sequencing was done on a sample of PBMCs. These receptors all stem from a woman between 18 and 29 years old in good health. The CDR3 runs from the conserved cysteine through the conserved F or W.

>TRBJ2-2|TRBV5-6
CASSSIWTDLNTGELFF
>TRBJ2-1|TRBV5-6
CASSLIHSYNEQFF
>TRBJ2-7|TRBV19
CASSIGSSYEQYF
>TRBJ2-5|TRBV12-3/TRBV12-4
CASNDRLRVQETQYF
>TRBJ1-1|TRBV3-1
CASSRTGTGSEAFF
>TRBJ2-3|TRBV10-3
CAISETSGTSTDTQYF
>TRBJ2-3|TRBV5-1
CASSLGISDTQYF
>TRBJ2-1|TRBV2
CASRSVASGIEQFF
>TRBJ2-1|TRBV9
CASSPPGGVWYNEQFF
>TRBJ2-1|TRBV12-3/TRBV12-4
CASSSGKYNEQFF
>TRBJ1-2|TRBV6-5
CASSYLPPGDHYGYTF
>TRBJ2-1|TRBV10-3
CAISGGQGVIDEQFF
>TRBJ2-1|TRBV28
CASLPGTSGSVNEQFF
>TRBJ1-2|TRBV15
CATSRAIANYGYTF
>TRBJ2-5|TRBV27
CASSPQGSRKTQYF
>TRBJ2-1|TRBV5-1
CASSPRTNSYNEQFF
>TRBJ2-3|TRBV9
CASSPRQMGDTQYF
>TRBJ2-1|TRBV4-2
CASSQEASGLLYNEQFF
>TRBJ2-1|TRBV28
CASNGRNEQFF
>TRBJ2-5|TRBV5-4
CASSFGGVEETQYF
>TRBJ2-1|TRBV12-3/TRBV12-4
CASRPNPSGRAAEQFF
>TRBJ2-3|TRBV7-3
CASSSSGIFTDTQYF
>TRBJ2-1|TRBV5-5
CASSLAGIEQFF
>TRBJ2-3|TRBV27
CASSLGTKGTDTQYF
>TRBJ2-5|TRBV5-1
CASSLGFGEETQYF
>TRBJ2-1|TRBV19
CASSIPTGLDPIEQFF
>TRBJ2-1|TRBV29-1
CSAASGSLNEQFF
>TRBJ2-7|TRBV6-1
CASRRGTSQSYEQYF
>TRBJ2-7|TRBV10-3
CAISERASGDYEQYF
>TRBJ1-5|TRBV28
CASRGQGVPQHF
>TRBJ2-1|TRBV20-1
CSASAYLSSYNEQFF
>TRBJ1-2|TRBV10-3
CATNRDRALGYTF
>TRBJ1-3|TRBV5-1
CASRSGSSGNTIYF
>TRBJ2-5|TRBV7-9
CASSLGSGGETQYF
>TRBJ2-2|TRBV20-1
CSAPDRATGELFF
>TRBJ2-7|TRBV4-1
CASSKWDRYYEQYF
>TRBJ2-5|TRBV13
CASSFPQAEETQYF
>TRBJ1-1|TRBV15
CATSREKGLNTEAFF
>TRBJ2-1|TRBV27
CASSLWQRGSYNEQFF
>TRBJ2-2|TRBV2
CASRGLAGVPGELFF
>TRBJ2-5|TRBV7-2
CASSLAQRGGGETQYF
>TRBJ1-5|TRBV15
CATSAQGGNQPQHF
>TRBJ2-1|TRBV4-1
CASSQREGRSEQFF
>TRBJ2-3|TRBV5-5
CASSLGQAPSTDTQYF
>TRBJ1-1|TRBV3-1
CASSPTRQLNTEAFF
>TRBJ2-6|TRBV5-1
CASKEGTTGANVLTF
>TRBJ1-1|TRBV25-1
CASSERGMNTEAFF
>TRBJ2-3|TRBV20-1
CSARGSGRWDTQYF
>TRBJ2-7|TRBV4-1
CASRGTGVHEQYF
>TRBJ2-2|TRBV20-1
CSAGRRGLDTGELFF
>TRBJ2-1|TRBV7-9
CASSYPTGRDNEQFF
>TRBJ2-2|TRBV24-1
CATSDWGQGATGELFF
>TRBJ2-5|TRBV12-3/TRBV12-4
CASSPGLPKTQYF
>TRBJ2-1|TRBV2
CASISSGGNSEQFF